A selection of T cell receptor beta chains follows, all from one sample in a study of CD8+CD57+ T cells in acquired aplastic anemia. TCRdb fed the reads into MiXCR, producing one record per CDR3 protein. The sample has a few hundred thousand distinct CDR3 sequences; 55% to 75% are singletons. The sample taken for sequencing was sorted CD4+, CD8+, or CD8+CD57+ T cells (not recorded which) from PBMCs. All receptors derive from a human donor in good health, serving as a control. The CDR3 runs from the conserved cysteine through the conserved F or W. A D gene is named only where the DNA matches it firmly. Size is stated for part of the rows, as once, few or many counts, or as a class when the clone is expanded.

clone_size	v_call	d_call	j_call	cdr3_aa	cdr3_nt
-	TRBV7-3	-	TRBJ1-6	CATSRRGGAESLNF	TGTGCCACCAGCAGGAGGGGAGGCGCCGAGAGCCTCAACTTT
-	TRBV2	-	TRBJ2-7	CASSQVQALPYEQYF	TGTGCCAGCAGCCAAGTGCAGGCACTACCCTACGAGCAGTACTTC
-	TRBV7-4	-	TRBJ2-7	CASSSEVYEQDF	TGTGCCAGCAGCTCAGAGGTCTACGAGCAGGACTTC
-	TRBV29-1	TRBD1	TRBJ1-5	CSVRTGRGQPQHF	TGCAGCGTCAGGACAGGGAGGGGTCAGCCCCAGCATTTT
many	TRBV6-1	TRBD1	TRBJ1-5	CASSEVRGRSQPQHF	TGTGCCAGCAGTGAAGTAAGGGGGCGCAGTCAGCCCCAGCATTTT
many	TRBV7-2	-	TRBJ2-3	CASSLAHGERHTQYF	TGTGCCAGCAGCTTAGCGCATGGGGAACGGCATACGCAGTATTTT
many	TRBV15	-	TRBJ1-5	CATSSPPSTGYSNQPQHF	TGTGCCACCAGCTCTCCCCCCTCTACAGGCTATAGCAATCAGCCCCAGCATTTT
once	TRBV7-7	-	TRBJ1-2	CASSLRGAETQYFGYTF	-
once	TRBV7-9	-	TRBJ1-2	CASRQRAYGDTFYTF	TGTGCCAGCAGACAGAGGGCCTATGGCGACACCTTCTATACCTTC
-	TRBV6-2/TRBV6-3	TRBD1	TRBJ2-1	CASSLWTGDYNEQFF	TGTGCCAGCAGCCTTTGGACAGGGGACTACAATGAGCAGTTCTTC
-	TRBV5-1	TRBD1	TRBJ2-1	CASRRTGGVEQFF	TGCGCCAGCCGAAGGACAGGGGGCGTCGAGCAGTTCTTC
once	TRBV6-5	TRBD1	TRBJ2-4	CASSLRTGPNIQYF	TGTGCCAGCAGTTTGAGGACAGGGCCCAACATTCAGTACTTC
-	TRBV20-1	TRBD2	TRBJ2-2	CSAREGNTGELFF	TGCAGTGCTCGGGAGGGGAACACGGGGGAGCTGTTTTTT
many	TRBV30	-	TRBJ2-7	CASRRGGDEQYF	TGTGCCTCCCGCCGGGGCGGCGACGAGCAGTACTTC
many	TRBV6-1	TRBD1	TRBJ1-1	CASSTAYGTGDTEAFF	TGTGCCAGCAGTACCGCTTATGGGACAGGGGACACTGAAGCTTTCTTT
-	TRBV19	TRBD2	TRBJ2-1	CASSKGIRGENTQFF	TGTGCCAGCAGTAAAGGGATCCGGGGGGAAAATACGCAGTTCTTC
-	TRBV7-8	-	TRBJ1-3	CASSPERGGNTIYF	TGTGCCAGCAGCCCAGAGAGGGGTGGAAACACCATATATTTT
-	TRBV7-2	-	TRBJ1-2	CASSFAAAADERYTF	TGTGCCAGCAGCTTTGCCGCGGCCGCCGACGAGCGGTACACCTTC
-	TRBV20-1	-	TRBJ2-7	CSARGRWPGVSEQYF	TGCAGTGCTAGAGGACGGTGGCCAGGGGTAAGCGAGCAGTACTTC
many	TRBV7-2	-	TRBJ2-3	CASVPGHTDTQYF	TGTGCCAGCGTCCCCGGCCACACAGATACGCAGTATTTT
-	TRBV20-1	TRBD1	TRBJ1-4	CSASGTGMSKKLFF	TGCAGTGCTTCCGGGACAGGGATGAGCAAAAAACTGTTTTTT
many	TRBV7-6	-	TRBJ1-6	CASSPGQGPNSPLHF	TGTGCCAGCAGCCCGGGACAAGGCCCGAATTCACCCCTCCACTTT